This T cell receptor beta chain was sequenced in a study of T-cell memory formation after mild COVID-19. This clonotype was recorded a few times. Its antigen is as yet unknown. Findings of the study overall: Later expanders leaned CD4+, whereas day 15 to 85 contracting clones were balanced CD4/CD8.

MiXCR was run by TCRdb on the 5' RACE reads, yielding one entry per CDR3 protein. The sample yields around 200,000 distinct CDR3 sequences, about 11% seen once. The CDR3 runs 14 residues. J gave up 4 bases and V 6 bases, and 8 bases lay outside the gene matches. Germline CDR1 LGHNT, CDR2 FRNRAP. Sample: PBMCs or a T cell subset sorted from them (not recorded which). This sequence originates from a man aged 18 to 29 who had mild COVID-19 (a few samples of this study predate the infection). Cell type and time point are not known. This chain connects TRBV12-5 to TRBJ1-1, with TRBD1 matching 7 bases. The CDR3 DNA is TGTGCTAGTGGCGCACAGGGGTCGGTCACTGAAGCTTTCTTT. Its protein product is CASGAQGSVTEAFF. The full variable domain, completed using reference TRBV12-5 and TRBJ1-1, is DARVTQTPRHKVTEMGQEVTMRCQPILGHNTVFWYRQTMMQGLELLAYFRNRAPLDDSGMPKDRFSAEMPDATLATLKIQPSEPRDSAVYFCASGAQGSVTEAFFGQGTRLTVV.